Presented here are 4 T cell receptor beta chains from one specimen sequenced in a study of blood T cell repertoires in COVID-19. TCRdb's table, derived via immunoSEQ multiplex PCR, lists solely in-frame clones and lacks some. Among approximately 250,000 clones listed, around 90% were seen once. Sequences were obtained from peripheral blood. These TCRs come from a woman in her sixties or seventies with COVID-19, enrolled during active disease.

This chain uses TRBV11-1 with TRBJ2-1, with 8 bases fitting TRBD2. The J segment lost 10 bases and the V segment lost 3 bases, leaving 2 bases of the junction unmatched. Germline V gene lookup returns CDR1 SGHAT and CDR2 FQDESV (reference sequence). The length of the CDR3 is 12 residues. Here the CDR3 DNA reads TGTGCCAGCAGCTTTGCTAGCGGGGAGCAGTTCTTC. This translates into CASSFASGEQFF.

The chain joins TRBV9 to TRBJ2-3, with D uncertain. The V and J ends lost 0 bases and 6 bases respectively, with 14 bases between them. There are 15 residues in the CDR3. CDR1 is SGDLS, CDR2 YYNGEE, per germline. The CDR3 loop is CASSVAAAALDTQYF. The DNA of the CDR3 is TGTGCCAGCAGCGTAGCGGCGGCCGCACTTGATACGCAGTATTTT.

V gene TRBV4-1 combines with J gene TRBJ1-2; D gene uncertain. The V and J ends lost 0 bases and 7 bases respectively, with 12 bases between them. This CDR3 is 14 amino acids long. The V gene's germline CDR1 is MGHRA and CDR2 YSYEKL. Written as DNA, the CDR3 is TGCGCCAGCAGCCAAGATCCAGGCCTCTCTGGCTACACCTTC. Translation: CASSQDPGLSGYTF.

V and J are TRBV9 and TRBJ2-1, with TRBD1 identical over 8 bases. The CDR3 has 14 residues. Germline V gene lookup returns CDR1 SGDLS and CDR2 YYNGEE. V was pared by 0 bases and J by 9 bases, with 5 bases of the junction left unmatched. CDR3 nucleotides: TGTGCCAGCAGCGTAGTCGGACAGGGAGGTGAGCAGTTCTTC. Translated: CASSVVGQGGEQFF.